This T cell receptor (beta chain) comes out of a study of blood T cell repertoires in COVID-19. This clone was seen once. V was cut by 0 bases and J by 4 bases, with 18 bases left in between. The CDR3 runs 18 residues. Germline CDR1 and CDR2: LNHNV and YYDKDF (reference sequence). Original processing methods: Estimates of nucleated cell counts were drawn from the amplification of reference gene primers. Method: immunoSEQ multiplex PCR; TCRdb's copy keeps in-frame clones and lacks some. The DNA was the basis for D and trimming; V, J and clone size are from that table. This sample has around 250,000 clones; about 89% occur once, and the top ten carry approximately 1.5%.

The chain employs TRBV15 and TRBJ2-2, with D possibly TRBD1 on 5 matching bases. The origin of this receptor is a woman aged 60-70 years who had recovered from COVID-19. Sequencing was performed on peripheral blood. CDR3 nucleotide sequence: TGTGCCACCAGCAGAGAAGGTATGCGACAGTCACCCACCGGGGAGCTGTTTTTT. It encodes CATSREGMRQSPTGELFF.